The rows below give T cell receptor beta chains drawn from one sample of a study of blood T cell repertoires in COVID-19. Data came from immunoSEQ multiplex PCR; TCRdb stores just in-frame clones and leaves some out. The sample has about 220,000 clones, 82% seen once. The sample was PBMCs or T cells enriched from blood (not recorded which). The receptors here all came from a woman aged 55-70 years who had recovered from COVID-19. CDR3s include the opening cysteine and the closing phenylalanine or tryptophan. The order of the fields is J gene, clone size, D gene, V gene, CDR3 DNA, CDR3 protein. A D gene is named only where the DNA matches it firmly. Expanded clones are given a class, and other clones once, few, many or no size at all.

j_call: TRBJ2-7
clone_size: .
d_call: TRBD1
v_call: TRBV18
cdr3_nt: TGTGCCAGCTCACTGAGGACAGGGAATGAGTACGAGCAGTACTTC
cdr3_aa: CASSLRTGNEYEQYF

j_call: TRBJ1-2
clone_size: many
d_call: .
v_call: TRBV27
cdr3_nt: TGTGCCAGCAGTGGCAGCAGAGGAAAAAACTATGGCTACACCTTC
cdr3_aa: CASSGSRGKNYGYTF

j_call: TRBJ2-7
clone_size: once
d_call: .
v_call: TRBV9
cdr3_nt: TGTGCCAGCAGCGTAGTTCCGGGAGTCGGCTCCTACGAGCAGTACTTC
cdr3_aa: CASSVVPGVGSYEQYF

j_call: TRBJ2-1
clone_size: .
d_call: TRBD1
v_call: TRBV19
cdr3_nt: TGTGCCAGCCTAATAGTATGGGTGGCGACAGGGTCCGACAATGAGCAGTTCTTC
cdr3_aa: CASLIVWVATGSDNEQFF

j_call: TRBJ2-1
clone_size: .
d_call: .
v_call: TRBV29-1
cdr3_nt: TGCAGCACGCGCGAGGAAGGGGCTAGGGATGAGCAGTTCTTC
cdr3_aa: CSTREEGARDEQFF

j_call: TRBJ1-2
clone_size: few
d_call: .
v_call: TRBV6-2/TRBV6-3
cdr3_nt: TGTGCCAGCAGTTACGGGGTGGAGGTCTATGGCTACACCTTC
cdr3_aa: CASSYGVEVYGYTF

j_call: TRBJ2-5
clone_size: .
d_call: .
v_call: TRBV19
cdr3_nt: TGTGCCAGTAGTATGTTTCCAGGGGTAGAGACCCAGTACTTC
cdr3_aa: CASSMFPGVETQYF

j_call: TRBJ1-5
clone_size: .
d_call: TRBD1
v_call: TRBV5-8
cdr3_nt: TGTGCCAGCAGCTCGGGACAGGCGGCTTTCAATCAGCCCCAGCATTTT
cdr3_aa: CASSSGQAAFNQPQHF

j_call: TRBJ2-1
clone_size: few
d_call: .
v_call: TRBV5-4
cdr3_nt: TGTGCCAGCAGCTTGCCGGGGGATGAGCAGTTCTTC
cdr3_aa: CASSLPGDEQFF

j_call: TRBJ1-1
clone_size: once
d_call: .
v_call: TRBV7-8
cdr3_nt: TGTGCCAGCAGCTTAGCTGTACTCAACACTGAAGCTTTCTTT
cdr3_aa: CASSLAVLNTEAFF

j_call: TRBJ2-7
clone_size: once
d_call: TRBD2
v_call: TRBV10-3
cdr3_nt: TGTGCCATCAGTGGGCTAGCGGATGGATACGAGCAGTACTTC
cdr3_aa: CAISGLADGYEQYF

j_call: TRBJ1-2
clone_size: .
d_call: .
v_call: TRBV6-4
cdr3_nt: TGTGCCAGCAGGGCTAGCGGGGGCGATGGCTACACCTTC
cdr3_aa: CASRASGGDGYTF

j_call: TRBJ2-7
clone_size: .
d_call: .
v_call: TRBV7-2
cdr3_nt: TGTGCCAGCAGACCTACCGGGACTCCGGCTTACGAGCAGTACTTC
cdr3_aa: CASRPTGTPAYEQYF

j_call: TRBJ1-2
clone_size: .
d_call: TRBD1
v_call: TRBV4-1
cdr3_nt: TGCGCCAGCAGCCAAGACGGCAGGGGGCGAGACTATGGCTACACCTTC
cdr3_aa: CASSQDGRGRDYGYTF

j_call: TRBJ2-1
clone_size: .
d_call: TRBD2
v_call: TRBV4-3
cdr3_nt: TGCGCCAGCAGCCAAAGATGGACTAGCCATTACAATGAGCAGTTCTTC
cdr3_aa: CASSQRWTSHYNEQFF

j_call: TRBJ2-7
clone_size: .
d_call: .
v_call: TRBV29-1
cdr3_nt: TGCAGCGCCGTGTGGGGTGTGGAGGGCGAGCAGTACTTC
cdr3_aa: CSAVWGVEGEQYF

j_call: TRBJ2-1
clone_size: few
d_call: TRBD1
v_call: TRBV2
cdr3_nt: TGTGCCAGCAGTCTGGACAGGCTAGACAATGAGCAGTTCTTC
cdr3_aa: CASSLDRLDNEQFF

j_call: TRBJ2-3
clone_size: .
d_call: .
v_call: TRBV13
cdr3_nt: TGTGCCAGCAGCCCCCTAGGGGGCGGGGGGTCAGATACGCAGTATTTT
cdr3_aa: CASSPLGGGGSDTQYF